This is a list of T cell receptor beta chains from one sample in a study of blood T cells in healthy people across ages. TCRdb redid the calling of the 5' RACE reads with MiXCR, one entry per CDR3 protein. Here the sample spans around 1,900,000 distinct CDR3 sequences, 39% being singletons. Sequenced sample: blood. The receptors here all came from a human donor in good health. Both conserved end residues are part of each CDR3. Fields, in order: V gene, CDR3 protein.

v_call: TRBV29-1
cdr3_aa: CSVASGARGEQYF

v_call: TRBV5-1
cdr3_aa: CASSLSVGSSYEQYF

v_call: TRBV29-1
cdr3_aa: CSGRQGPFYEQFF

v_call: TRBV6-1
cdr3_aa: CASTEGLGGNNEQYF

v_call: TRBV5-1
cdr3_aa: CASSSHPTDYEQYF

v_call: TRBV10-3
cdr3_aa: CATEIVKGQGLETQYF

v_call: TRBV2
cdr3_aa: CASTVGFAEINQPQHF

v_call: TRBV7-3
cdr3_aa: CASSVRDTSYEQYF

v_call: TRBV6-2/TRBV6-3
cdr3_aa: CASSPWDRLIYEQYF

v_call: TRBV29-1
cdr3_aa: CSVEDQRSSGANVLTF

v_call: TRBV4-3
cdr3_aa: CASSPHTPGQEGHEQYF

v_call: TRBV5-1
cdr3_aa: CASSSYREGEQYF

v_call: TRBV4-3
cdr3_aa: CASSQDPGTGSQETQYF

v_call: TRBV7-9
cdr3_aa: CASSLLANQPQHF

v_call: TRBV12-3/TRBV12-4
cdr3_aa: CASSNRGGNTEAFF

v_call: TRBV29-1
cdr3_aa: CSVEGGWGTQYF

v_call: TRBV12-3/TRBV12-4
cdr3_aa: CASSLEGWRQFF

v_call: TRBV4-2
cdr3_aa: CASSQQNSYRGPTKAFF

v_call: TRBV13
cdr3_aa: CASSLWENTDTQYF

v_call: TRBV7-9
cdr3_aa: CASSLREVEAFF

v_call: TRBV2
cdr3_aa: CASSEDRGNGYTF

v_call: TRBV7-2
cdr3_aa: CASSFLDGGGLFF

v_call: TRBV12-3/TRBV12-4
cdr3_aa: CASSQAGGFDFYEQYF

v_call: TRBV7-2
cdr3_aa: CASSQLAVGGDTQYF

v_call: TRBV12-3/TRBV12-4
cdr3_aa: CASSPSGGRGAGGYTF

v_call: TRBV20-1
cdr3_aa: CSARDSGTQYF